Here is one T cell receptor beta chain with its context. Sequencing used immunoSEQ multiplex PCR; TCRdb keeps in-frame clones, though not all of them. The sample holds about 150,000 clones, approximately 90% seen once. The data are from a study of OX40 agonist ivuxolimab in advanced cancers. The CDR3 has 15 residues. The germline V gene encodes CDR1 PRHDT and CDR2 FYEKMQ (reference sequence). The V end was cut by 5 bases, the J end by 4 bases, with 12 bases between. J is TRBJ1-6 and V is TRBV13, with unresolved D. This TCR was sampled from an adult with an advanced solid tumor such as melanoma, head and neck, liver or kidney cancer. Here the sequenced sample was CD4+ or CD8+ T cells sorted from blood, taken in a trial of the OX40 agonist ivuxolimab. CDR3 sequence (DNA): TGTGCCAGCAGCCAAAGAGGCAGTTATAATTCACCCCTCCACTTT. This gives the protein CASSQRGSYNSPLHF. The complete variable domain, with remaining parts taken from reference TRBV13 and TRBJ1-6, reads AAGVIQSPRHLIKEKRETATLKCYPIPRHDTVYWYQQGPGQDPQFLISFYEKMQSDKGSIPDRFSAQQFSDYHSELNMSSLELGDSALYFCASSQRGSYNSPLHFGNGTRLTVT.